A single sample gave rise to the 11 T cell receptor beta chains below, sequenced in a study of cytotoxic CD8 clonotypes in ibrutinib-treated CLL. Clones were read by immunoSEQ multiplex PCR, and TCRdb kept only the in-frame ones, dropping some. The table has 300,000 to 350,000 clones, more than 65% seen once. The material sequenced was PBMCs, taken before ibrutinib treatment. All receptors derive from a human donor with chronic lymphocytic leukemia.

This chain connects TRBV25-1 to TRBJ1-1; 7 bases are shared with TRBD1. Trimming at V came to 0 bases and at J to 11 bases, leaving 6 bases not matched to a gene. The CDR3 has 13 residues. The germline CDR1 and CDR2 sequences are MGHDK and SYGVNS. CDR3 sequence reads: CASSEYRGRVAFF. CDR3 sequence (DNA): TGTGCCAGCAGTGAATATAGGGGGCGGGTGGCTTTCTTT.

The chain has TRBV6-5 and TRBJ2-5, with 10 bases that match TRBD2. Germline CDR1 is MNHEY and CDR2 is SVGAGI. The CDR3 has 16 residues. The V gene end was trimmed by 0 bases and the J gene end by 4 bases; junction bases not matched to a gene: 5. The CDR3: CASSYSQAGGGETQYF. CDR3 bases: TGTGCCAGCAGTTACTCGCAAGCGGGAGGGGGAGAGACCCAGTACTTC.

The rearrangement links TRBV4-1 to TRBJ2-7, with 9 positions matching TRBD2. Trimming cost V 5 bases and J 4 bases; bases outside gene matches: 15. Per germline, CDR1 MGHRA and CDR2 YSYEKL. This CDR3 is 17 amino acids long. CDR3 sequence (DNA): TGCGCCAGCAGCAAAAAAGTTCCCGGGACTAGCATGTACGAGCAGTACTTC. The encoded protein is CASSKKVPGTSMYEQYF.

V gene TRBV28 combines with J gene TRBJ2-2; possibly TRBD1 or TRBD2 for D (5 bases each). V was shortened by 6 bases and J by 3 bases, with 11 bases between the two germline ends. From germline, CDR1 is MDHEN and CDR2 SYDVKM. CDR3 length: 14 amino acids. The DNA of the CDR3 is TGTGCCAGCAGCCCCGGGACGCACACCGGGGAGCTGTTTTTT. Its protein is CASSPGTHTGELFF.

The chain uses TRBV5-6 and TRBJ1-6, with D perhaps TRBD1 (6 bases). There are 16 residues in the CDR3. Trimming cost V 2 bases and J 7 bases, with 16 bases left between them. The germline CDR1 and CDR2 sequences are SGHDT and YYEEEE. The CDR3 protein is CASSFTGTYPNSPLHF. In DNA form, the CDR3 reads TGTGCCAGCAGCTTCACCGGGACATACCCCAATTCACCCCTCCACTTT.

CDR3 in DNA: TGTGCCATCAGTGCGGCAGGGGGCTATGGCTACACCTTC. Its protein is CAISAAGGYGYTF. This chain links TRBV10-3 with TRBJ1-2; 7 bases are a match to TRBD1. V gave up 4 bases and J gave up 4 bases; unmatched junction bases: 3. The CDR3 contains 13 residues. Germline CDR1 reads ENHRY; CDR2 reads SYGVKD.

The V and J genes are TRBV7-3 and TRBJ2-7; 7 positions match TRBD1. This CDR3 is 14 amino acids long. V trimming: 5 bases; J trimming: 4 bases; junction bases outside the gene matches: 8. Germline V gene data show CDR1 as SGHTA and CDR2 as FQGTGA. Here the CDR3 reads CASSNTGADYEQYF. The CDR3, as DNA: TGTGCCAGCAGCAACACAGGGGCCGATTACGAGCAGTACTTC.

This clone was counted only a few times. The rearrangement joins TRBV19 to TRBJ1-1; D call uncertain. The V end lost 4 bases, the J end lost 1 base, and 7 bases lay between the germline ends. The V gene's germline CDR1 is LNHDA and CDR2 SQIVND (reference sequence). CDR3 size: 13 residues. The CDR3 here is CASSTSKNTEAFF. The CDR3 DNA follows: TGTGCCAGTAGTACCTCCAAGAACACTGAAGCTTTCTTT.

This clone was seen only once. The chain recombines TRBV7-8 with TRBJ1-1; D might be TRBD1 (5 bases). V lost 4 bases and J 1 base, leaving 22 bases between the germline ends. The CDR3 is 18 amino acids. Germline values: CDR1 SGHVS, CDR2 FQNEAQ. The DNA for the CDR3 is TGTGCCAGCAGCTCTCGAAGACCGGCCTGGGGGAGGAACACTGAAGCTTTCTTT. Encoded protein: CASSSRRPAWGRNTEAFF.

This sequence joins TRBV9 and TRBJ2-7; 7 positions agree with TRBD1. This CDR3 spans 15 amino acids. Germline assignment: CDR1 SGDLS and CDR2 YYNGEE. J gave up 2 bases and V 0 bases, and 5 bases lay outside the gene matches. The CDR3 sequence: CASSVGTGGTYEQYF. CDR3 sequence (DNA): TGTGCCAGCAGCGTAGGGACAGGAGGTACCTACGAGCAGTACTTC.

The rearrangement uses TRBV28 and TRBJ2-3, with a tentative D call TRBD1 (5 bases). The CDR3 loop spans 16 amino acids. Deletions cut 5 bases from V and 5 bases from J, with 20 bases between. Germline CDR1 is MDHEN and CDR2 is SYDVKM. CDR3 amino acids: CASSPHSDTPKDTQYF. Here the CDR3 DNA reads TGTGCCAGCAGTCCCCATTCGGACACCCCTAAAGATACGCAGTATTTT. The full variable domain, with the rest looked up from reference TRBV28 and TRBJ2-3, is DVKVTQSSRYLVKRTGEKVFLECVQDMDHENMFWYRQDPGLGLRLIYFSYDVKMKEKGDIPEGYSVSREKKERFSLILESASTNQTSMYLCASSPHSDTPKDTQYFGPGTRLTVL.